This T cell receptor beta chain was observed in a study of siplizumab effects on memory and regulatory T cells. Regarding the study as a whole: The alloresponse seemed to draw substantially on naive T cells, which appeared more diverse than memory cells.

Libraries were prepared by immunoSEQ multiplex PCR; TCRdb keeps only in-frame clonotypes and omits some of them. Among under 100,000 clones listed, about 91% were seen once. As concerns this clone: Its antigen is still unknown.

Between the trimmed V and J ends, which lost 2 bases and 1 base, there was a span of 8 bases. Germline CDR1 is MNHEY and CDR2 is SVGAGI. CDR3 length: 14 residues. The sequence was obtained from a human donor in good health. The chain recombines TRBV6-5 with TRBJ1-1; D uncertain. Sequencing used Tregs sorted from blood. The CDR3, as DNA: TGTGCCAGCAGTTACGGGGTCGCGAACACTGAAGCTTTCTTT. This codes for CASSYGVANTEAFF.